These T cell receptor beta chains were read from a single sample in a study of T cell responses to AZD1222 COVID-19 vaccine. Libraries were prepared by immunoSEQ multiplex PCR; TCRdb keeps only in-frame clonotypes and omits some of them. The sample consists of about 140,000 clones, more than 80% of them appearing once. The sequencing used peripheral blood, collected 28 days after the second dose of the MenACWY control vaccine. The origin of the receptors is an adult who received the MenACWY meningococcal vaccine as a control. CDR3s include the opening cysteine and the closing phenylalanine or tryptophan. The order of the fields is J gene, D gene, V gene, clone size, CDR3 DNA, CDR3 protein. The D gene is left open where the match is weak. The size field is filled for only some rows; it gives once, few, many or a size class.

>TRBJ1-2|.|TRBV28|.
TGTGCCAGCAGTTTAAACAGCCCAGAGGGCTGGGGATTC
CASSLNSPEGWGF
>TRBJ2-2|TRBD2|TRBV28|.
TGTGCCAGCAGTGGTAGCGGGAGGGGGTTTTCGAGCACCGGGGAGCTGTTTTTT
CASSGSGRGFSSTGELFF
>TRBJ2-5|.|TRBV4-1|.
TGCGCCAGCAGCCAAGATGTGGGAGGTGAGACCCAGTACTTC
CASSQDVGGETQYF
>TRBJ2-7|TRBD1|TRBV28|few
TGTGCCAGCACCCCGGGACAGGGGCCGGTGTACTTC
CASTPGQGPVYF
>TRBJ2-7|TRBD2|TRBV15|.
TGTGCCACCAGCAGAGATCTAGCGGGAGCCCACGAGCAGTACTTC
CATSRDLAGAHEQYF
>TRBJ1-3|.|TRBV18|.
TGTGCCAGCTCACCTACGGGAAACTCTGGAAACACCATATATTTT
CASSPTGNSGNTIYF
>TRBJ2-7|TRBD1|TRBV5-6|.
TGTGCCAGCAGCTTGGAGGACAGGGGGCCTCGCGAGCAGTACTTC
CASSLEDRGPREQYF
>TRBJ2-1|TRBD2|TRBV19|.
TGTGCCAGTAGTATGCCAGGAAGGGGACTAGCGGGAGCTGAGCAGTTCTTC
CASSMPGRGLAGAEQFF
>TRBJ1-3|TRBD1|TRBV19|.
TGTGCCAGTAGTATCGGGCAGGGGGGCGGCAGTGGAAACACCATATATTTT
CASSIGQGGGSGNTIYF
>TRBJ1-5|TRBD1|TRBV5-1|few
TGCGCCAGCAGCTTGGTAGGGGGCGCGGGTCAGCCCCAGCATTTT
CASSLVGGAGQPQHF
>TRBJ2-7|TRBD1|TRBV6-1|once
TGTGCCAGCGGCCCCCGGGACAGAGTCTCCTACGAGCAGTACTTC
CASGPRDRVSYEQYF
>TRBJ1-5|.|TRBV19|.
TGTGCCAGTAGTGGTGGGGCGAACAATCAGCCCCAGCATTTT
CASSGGANNQPQHF
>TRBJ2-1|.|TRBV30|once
TGTGCCTGGAGTTTACAGGGTAGCGGTGAGCAGTTCTTC
CAWSLQGSGEQFF
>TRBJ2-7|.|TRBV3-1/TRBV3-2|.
TGTGCCAGCAGCCGGACCGGGGGCTCCGTCGAGCAGTACTTC
CASSRTGGSVEQYF
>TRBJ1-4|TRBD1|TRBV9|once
TGTGCCAGCAGCGCCCCGGGGACAGGGTCGGCTAATGAAAAACTGTTTTTT
CASSAPGTGSANEKLFF
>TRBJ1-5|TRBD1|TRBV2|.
TGTGCCAGCAGTGCCCAGGGGGACGGTGCGAATCAGCCCCAGCATTTT
CASSAQGDGANQPQHF
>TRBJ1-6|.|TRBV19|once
TGTGCCAGTAGTATATTCGTCTATAATTCACCCCTCCACTTT
CASSIFVYNSPLHF
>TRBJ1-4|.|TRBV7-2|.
TGTGCCAGCAGCCAGACTGGAGGAGGTAATGAAAAACTGTTTTTT
CASSQTGGGNEKLFF
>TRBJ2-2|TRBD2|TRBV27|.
TGTGCCAGCAGTCCCCGGTGGGTAGCGGGATACACCGGGGAGCTGTTTTTT
CASSPRWVAGYTGELFF
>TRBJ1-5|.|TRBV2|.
TGTGCCAGCAGTGATGTGCCCGACCAGCCCCAGCATTTT
CASSDVPDQPQHF
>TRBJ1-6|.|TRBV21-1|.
TGTGCCAGCAGCAAAGCTGTGAACCGGAGGCATTCACCCCTCCACTTT
CASSKAVNRRHSPLHF
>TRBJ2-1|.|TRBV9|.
TGTGCCAGCAGCGCTCGGGGGCTTTTATCAAATGAGCAGTTCTTC
CASSARGLLSNEQFF
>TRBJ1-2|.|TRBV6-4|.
TGTGCCAGCAGTGACCCGAACAGGGTGGTCTATGGCTACACCTTC
CASSDPNRVVYGYTF
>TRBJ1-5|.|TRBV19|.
TGTGCCAGTAGTCCAATGGACCCTGGCTATCAGCCCCAGCATTTT
CASSPMDPGYQPQHF
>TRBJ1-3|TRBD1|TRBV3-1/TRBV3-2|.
TGTGCCAGCAGCCAACAGGGGGAGTCTGGAAACACCATATATTTT
CASSQQGESGNTIYF
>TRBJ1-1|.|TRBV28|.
TGTGCCAGCAGTCCACCAGGGGTTTGGGCGAACACTGAAGCTTTCTTT
CASSPPGVWANTEAFF
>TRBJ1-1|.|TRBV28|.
TGTGCCAGCAGTTTACACAGGGTTTTGAACACTGAAGCTTTCTTT
CASSLHRVLNTEAFF
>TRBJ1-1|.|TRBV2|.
TGTGCCAGCAGTGAAGCGCTGGAGGGGCCGGCTTTCTTT
CASSEALEGPAFF
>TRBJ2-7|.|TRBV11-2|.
TGTGCCAGCAGCTTCGACAGGCTCTACGAGCAGTACTTC
CASSFDRLYEQYF
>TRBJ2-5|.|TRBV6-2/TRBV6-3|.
TGTGCCAGCAACCCCGGGACCGTCCAAGAGACCCAGTACTTC
CASNPGTVQETQYF
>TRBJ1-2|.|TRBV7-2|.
TGTGCCAGCAGTCAAGACACAGGGAGGTATGGCTACACCTTC
CASSQDTGRYGYTF
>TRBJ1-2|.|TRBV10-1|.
TGCGCCAGCAGTGAGTTTACAGGAAACTATGGCTACACCTTC
CASSEFTGNYGYTF
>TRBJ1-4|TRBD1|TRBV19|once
TGTGCCAGTAGTAAACCCACCGGGACAGGGATGAAAAAACTGTTTTTT
CASSKPTGTGMKKLFF
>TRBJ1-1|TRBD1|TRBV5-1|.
TGCGCCAGCAGCCCGGACAGGGCCGGGACTGAAGCTTTCTTT
CASSPDRAGTEAFF
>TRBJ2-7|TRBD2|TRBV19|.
TGTGCCAGTAGGGCTAAGGCGGGAGGGGCCTACGAGCAGTACTTC
CASRAKAGGAYEQYF
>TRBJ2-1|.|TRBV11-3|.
TGTGCCAGCAGCTTAGACGGTACGGGGGGACAAAATGAGCAGTTCTTC
CASSLDGTGGQNEQFF
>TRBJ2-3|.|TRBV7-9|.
TGTGCCAGCAGCTTAGGAGCAACGGGGGGCACAGATACGCAGTATTTT
CASSLGATGGTDTQYF
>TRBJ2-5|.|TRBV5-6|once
TGTGCCAGCAGCTTGTACTCTCCCCAAGAGACCCAGTACTTC
CASSLYSPQETQYF
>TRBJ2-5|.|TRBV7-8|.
TGTGCCAGCAGCTTTGGGCAGAATAGGGAGACCCAGTACTTC
CASSFGQNRETQYF
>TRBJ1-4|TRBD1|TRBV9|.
TGTGCCAGCAGCCCCAGGGACAGGGTGGACAGGACTAATGAAAAACTGTTTTTT
CASSPRDRVDRTNEKLFF
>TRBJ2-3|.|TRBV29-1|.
TGCAGCGTCGGTTTCACAGATACGCAGTATTTT
CSVGFTDTQYF
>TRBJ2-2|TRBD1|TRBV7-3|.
TGTGCCAGCTCCGGACAGGGGGACCCCGGGGCCGGGGAGCTGTTTTTT
CASSGQGDPGAGELFF
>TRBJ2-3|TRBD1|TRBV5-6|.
TGTGCCAGCAGCTTGAGCGCGACAGGGTATTCAGATACGCAGTATTTT
CASSLSATGYSDTQYF
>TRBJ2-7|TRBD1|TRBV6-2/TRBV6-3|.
TGTGCCAGCAGTTACTTCCGGACAGGGGCCTACGAGCAGTACTTC
CASSYFRTGAYEQYF
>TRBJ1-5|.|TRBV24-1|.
TGTGCCACCAGTGATGCTGGGGGGGGCAAGCAGCCCCAGCATTTT
CATSDAGGGKQPQHF
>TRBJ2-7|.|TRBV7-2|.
TGTGCCAGCAGCTTAGACAGCCGAACATACGAGCAGTACTTC
CASSLDSRTYEQYF
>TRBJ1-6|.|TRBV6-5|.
TGTGCCAGCGGCCTCGGAGCTCTAGGGTCACCCCTCCACTTT
CASGLGALGSPLHF
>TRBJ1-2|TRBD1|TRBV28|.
TGTGCCAGCAGTCTCCCCGGGACAGGGAAAGGGTATGGCTACACCTTC
CASSLPGTGKGYGYTF
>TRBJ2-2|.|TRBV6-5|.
TGTGCCAGCAGAGGCGACAGACGGCGGACCGGGGAGCTGTTTTTT
CASRGDRRRTGELFF
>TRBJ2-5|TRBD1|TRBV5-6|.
TGTGCCAGCAGCTGGACAGGGGGCAACCAAGAGACCCAGTACTTC
CASSWTGGNQETQYF
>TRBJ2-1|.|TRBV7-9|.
TGTGCCAGCAGCTTAGATCTGGGCTACAATGAGCAGTTCTTC
CASSLDLGYNEQFF
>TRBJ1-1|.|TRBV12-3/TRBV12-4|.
TGTGCCAGCAGCTTGCCCCCGAACACTGAAGCTTTCTTT
CASSLPPNTEAFF